This T cell receptor (beta chain) was found in a study of control samples from healthy donors and cancer patients. V was shortened by 6 bases and J by 0 bases, with 14 bases between the two germline ends. This CDR3 region has 15 residues. Germline V gene sequence: CDR1 SGHRS, CDR2 YFSETQ. Sequencing used immunoSEQ multiplex PCR; TCRdb keeps in-frame clones, though not all of them. The sample includes 350,000 to 450,000 clones, over 75% of them seen just once. Sequencing was done on a sample of PBMCs. The rearrangement links TRBV5-1 to TRBJ2-3; D call uncertain. This clonotype was obtained from a man in his forties with head and neck cancer. CDR3 nucleotide sequence: TGCGCCAGCATTAAATATCCCTCTAGCACAGATACGCAGTATTTT. Translated, it gives CASIKYPSSTDTQYF.